This T cell receptor (beta chain) was recorded in a study of CD8 T cells in Susac syndrome. The authors reverse transcribed about 0.5 to 1 ug RNA with random hexamers. One entry per CDR3 protein, called by TCRdb with MiXCR from the immunoSEQ multiplex PCR reads. Of about 190,000 distinct CDR3 sequences in the sample, approximately 96% were seen once. TCR beta was sequenced from blood CD8+ and CD4+ T cells. CD8+ and CD4+ T cells were negatively isolated; TEMRA cells were FACS-enriched. The germline V gene encodes CDR1 SQVTM and CDR2 ANQGSEA. The V and J ends lost 8 bases and 8 bases respectively, with 11 bases between them. The CDR3 spans 10 residues.

The rearrangement joins TRBV29-1 to TRBJ2-3; D is perhaps TRBD2 (6 bases). The sequencing input was CD4+ T cells from PBMCs. The receptor was isolated from a human donor with Susac syndrome. The CDR3 spells CSTGTGTQYF. CDR3 sequence (DNA): TGCAGCACCGGGACTGGTACGCAGTATTTT.